This T cell receptor beta chain stems from a study of cytomegalovirus exposure and HLA in healthy donors (dated by TCRdb to about 2017). A note on the overall study: An earlier analysis of more than 550 of the donors reported 276 Gb of sequence data and about 120 million unique TCR beta sequences obtained from about 179 million T cells. Around 330 gigabases of sequencing data and approximately 91 million unique TCR sequences made up an early release that covered approximately 620 HLA-typed donors. Of the 300 to 500 genotyped donors, 75% to 85% were placed in the genetic ancestry cluster associated with self-reported Caucasian donors. The aim of the study was to test whether cataloging public T cell receptors could identify signatures of past pathogen exposure. The T cell repertoires of 666 subjects were profiled by immunosequencing and related to cytomegalovirus serostatus. A separate validation cohort of 100 to 150 different subjects was used in addition to the approximately 610-subject first cohort. High-throughput TCR immunosequencing, statistical association of individual TCRs with disease status, and machine learning were combined to predict cytomegalovirus infection status. A later analysis re-examined previously published TCR beta repertoires from 500 to 700 donors and added high-resolution HLA genotyping to investigate patterns of TCR occurrence. The later analysis used no new phenotypic data to find candidate immune exposures, relying instead on TCR beta sequences and their occurrence across donors. To decide whether each TCR beta V gene segment behaved as functional or pseudogenic, an earlier analysis of over 500 of the donors relied on high-throughput TCR beta sequencing. Alongside the repertoire data, information on donor age, sex, ethnicity and CMV serostatus was compiled. Genome-wide SNP genotypes for about three fifths of the roughly 670 donors were used in a later genetic analysis, which treated that subset as a discovery cohort. Every repertoire in the discovery cohort had been generated on one and the same sequencing platform. Class I and class II HLA loci were covered by the typing at four-digit resolution. The number of typed donors differed by locus: roughly 620-630 for A, B, C, DRB1 and DQB1; 522 for DQA1; 606 for DPA1; and about 450 for DPB1. Because of strong linkage in the cohort, 5 or 6 DR-DQ haplotypes were treated as single units for association and clustering. Among 300 to 500 genotyped donors of the cohort, an average of around 220,000 unique TCR beta nucleotide sequences was sequenced per donor, of which about 18% were non-productive. Overall results and qualifications from the work: It was suggested by the authors that the approach could potentially be generalized to other disease states and immunological phenotypes. In a later analysis, TCR association rates were found to vary across HLA loci, with the most associated TCRs seen for DRB1 alleles and the fewest for HLA-C alleles. A cluster of highly shared sequence variants was judged likely to be a technical artifact of the sequencing pipeline. A further reported finding was that TCR beta sequences accurately predicted the HLA-A and HLA-B alleles for most subjects in the first cohort. Because some donors lacked HLA typing at each locus, the association tests relied only on the typed subset. Roughly 15 rarely observed V segments, including chromosome 9 orphons, were excluded from the earlier analysis of about 610 of the donors because counts were too low. In both the original and validation cohorts, the classifier was reported to diagnose cytomegalovirus status with high specificity and sensitivity. In a later genetic analysis, a missense DCLRE1C variant was associated with V-gene and J-gene trimming of TCR beta chains, and the association was replicated in an independent cohort. According to a later analysis, most CMV-associated TCR beta chains appeared to be HLA-restricted, and the HLA associations seemed to be driven largely by CMV exposure. Correlated functional status among segregating V segments might reflect linkage disequilibrium, but an unknown experimental factor could not be ruled out. The only immune exposure information available for the cohort was CMV serostatus. Several of the top co-occurrence clusters appeared to be linked to parvovirus B19, influenza, CMV and Epstein-Barr virus, according to a later analysis. The study listed 150 to 200 TCR beta chains as associated with cytomegalovirus. The cohort was sequenced for TCR beta chains only, and without alpha or paired-chain data the features that could be detected were limited. Most TCR sequences were observed very rarely across donors, whereas some public TCRs were present in many individuals. Compared with equally common non-associated chains, HLA-associated TCR beta chains in a later analysis were more clonally expanded and had lower generation probabilities. Sequencing depth was assumed to be roughly uniform across donors in the presence/absence analyses, though that assumption may not hold. At a false discovery rate of 0.05, a later analysis linked about 16,000 TCR beta sequences to specific HLA alleles. Compared with the roughly 670-donor mean, donors in an Asian-associated ancestry cluster had fewer N-insertions in productive TCRs, according to a later genetic analysis. An earlier analysis of approximately 540 of the donors showed that most TCR beta V segments appeared in productive rearrangements either about 87% or about 30% of the time, which broadly matched IMGT annotations. Three of the identified cytomegalovirus-associated TCR beta chains were confirmed in vitro to be specific for cytomegalovirus antigens. When HLA alleles, especially DR and DQ, strongly co-occurred, TCR associations were difficult to assign to individual alleles.

In total, approximately 610 healthy bone marrow donors made up the cohort. At the time of sampling, every cohort member was nominally healthy, though immune exposures that went unrecorded were likely present. The donor tested CMV seropositive, placing the donor among the approximately 290 seropositive members of the cohort. Each donor provided a peripheral blood sample, and peripheral blood mononuclear cells were used for TCR beta sequencing. The Qiagen DNeasy Blood Extraction Kit was used to extract genomic DNA from the blood cell samples. As to this clone: The specificity of this receptor is unknown. Base qualities were left out, and no much larger clone turns up one base away.

Libraries were built with the immunoSEQ multiplex PCR assay. For the multiplex PCR, a mixture combining 60 forward primers for TCR Vbeta segments and 13 reverse primers for TCR Jbeta segments was used. A multiplex PCR assay on genomic DNA amplified the CDR3 region of rearranged TCR beta genes. Amplified TCR beta libraries were sequenced as 87-base-pair reads on the Illumina HiSeq System. The authors' analysis ran thus. A later analysis tallied some 79 million unique TCR beta chains across the 700 or so repertoires, and around 9.9 million of those chains were shared by two or more donors. To remove PCR and sequencing errors, raw reads were error-corrected and collapsed into unique sequences using a nearest-neighbor algorithm that merged closely related sequences. V, D and J gene segments were assigned by aligning CDR3 sequences to IMGT reference sequences. Each retained sequence needed at least a six-nucleotide match to both a V gene segment and a J gene segment. Rearrangements were called productive when the CDR3 lacked stop codons and stayed in frame with V and J; all others were non-productive. Following IMGT convention, CDR3 was defined as the stretch from the second conserved V-encoded cysteine to the conserved J-encoded phenylalanine. The earlier analysis of 500 to 600 of the donors excluded sequences that lacked an unambiguous match to a single V gene segment. An earlier analysis of about 600 of the donors called V segments functional above 56.7% productive rearrangements and segregating when the between-donor standard deviation exceeded 5%. A statistical classification framework was developed to diagnose cytomegalovirus status using the catalog of TCR beta chain sequences. V and J gene assignment, in a later analysis, came from comparing TCR nucleotide sequences with IMGT/GENE-DB human TR gene sequences. In a later analysis, CDR3 sequences and most-parsimonious VDJ recombination scenarios were assigned using the TCRdist pipeline. In a later analysis, every TCR beta chain was defined by the combination of its CDR3 amino acid sequence and its V-gene family, and reads without a unique V-gene family were dropped. A later analysis removed 592 highly shared, low-generation-probability nucleotide sequences to deal with suspected cross-contamination and a sequencing artifact. In a later analysis, a clonal expansion index was calculated for each public chain from normalized within-repertoire ranks of inferred template counts. In a later analysis, generation probabilities were computed with a VDJ recombination model fitted to out-of-frame rearrangements, and the resulting probabilities were checked against IGoR. Hypergeometric tests were used in a later analysis to score TCR-TCR, TCR-HLA and TCR-CMV co-occurrence, with a repertoire-size bias correction applied to the TCR pairs. A later analysis estimated false discovery rates by permuting HLA or CMV assignments 20 times. In a later analysis, co-occurring TCRs were grouped using DBSCAN, with TCRdist sequence similarity added in when clustering inside HLA-allele-positive subsets. Repertoires with fewer than 30,000 or more than 120,000 public chains, plus five repertoires with anomalous nucleotide sharing, were excluded from co-occurrence clustering. TCRdb stores this immuneACCESS table with in-frame sequences only. Part of the clones is absent; in the studies checked, under half of the shortfall reflects unresolved V genes, and no reason is known for the rest. The DNA was the basis for D and trimming; V, J and clone size are from that table. The table for this sample lists 250,000 to 350,000 clones; roughly 89% of them were counted only once. 3% to 4% of the sample is held by the ten biggest clonotypes.

The clonotype was recovered from a man in his forties in good health and CMV-seropositive. The specimen was PBMCs.

The DNA is as follows: TGTGCCAGCAGCCTGACTAGCGGGACACAAGAGACCCAGTACTTC. Translated, it reads CASSLTSGTQETQYF. The chain uses TRBV5-4 and TRBJ2-5; 11 central bases correspond to TRBD2. Sequences SGHNT (CDR1) and YYREEE (CDR2) are obtained from the germline V gene (reference sequence). From V the trimming removes 4 bases and from J it removes 2 bases, while the gene matches leave 4 bases of the junction unaccounted for. Measured from the cysteine to the phenylalanine, the CDR3 is 15 residues long. Here the CDR3 DNA is all that survives: 45 bases in frame from base 1.